The sample holds one count of the clone carrying this TCR beta chain. The entry originates in a study of blood T cell repertoires in COVID-19. The V segment lost 6 bases and the J segment 2 bases; nucleotides outside the gene matches: 16. Germline assignment: CDR1 DFQATT and CDR2 SNEGSKA (reference sequence). The CDR3 contains 17 residues. Measured with immunoSEQ multiplex PCR; TCRdb has only the in-frame clones, and not every one. The repertoire consists of 150,000 to 200,000 clones, with around 80% occurring once and the leading ten covering roughly 15%. This chain joins TRBV20-1 and TRBJ2-3, with 8 bases lining up with TRBD1. Sample: peripheral blood. This clonotype was obtained from a woman between 65 and 79 years old with COVID-19, enrolled during active disease. In DNA form, the CDR3 reads TGCAGTGCCAGTCCCCTCCTGGACAGGGCCGACACAGATACGCAGTATTTT. Translation gives CSASPLLDRADTDTQYF.